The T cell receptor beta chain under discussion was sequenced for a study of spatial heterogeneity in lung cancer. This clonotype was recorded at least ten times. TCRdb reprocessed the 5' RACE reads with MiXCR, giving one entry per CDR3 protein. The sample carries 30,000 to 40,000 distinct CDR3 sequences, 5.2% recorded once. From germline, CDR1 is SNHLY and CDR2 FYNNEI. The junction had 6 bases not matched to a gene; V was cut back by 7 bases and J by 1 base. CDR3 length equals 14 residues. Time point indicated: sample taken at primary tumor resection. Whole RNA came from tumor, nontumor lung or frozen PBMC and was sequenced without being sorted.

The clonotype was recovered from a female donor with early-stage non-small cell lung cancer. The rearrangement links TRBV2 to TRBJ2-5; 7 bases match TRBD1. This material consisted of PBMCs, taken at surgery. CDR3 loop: CASKGGTIQETQYF. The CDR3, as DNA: TGTGCCAGCAAAGGGGGCACGATCCAAGAGACCCAGTACTTC.